The sequence of this T cell receptor beta chain was determined in a study of OX40 agonist ivuxolimab in advanced cancers. Study details: Ivuxolimab is an agonistic anti-OX40 (CD134) antibody, and patients were treated with it. Every patient in dose escalation had hepatocellular carcinoma, melanoma, renal cell or head and neck cancer. Study-level points and caveats: Among the nonresponders, some also had low normalized T-cell clonal expansion.

Worth noting for this clone: Its target is not known.

Germline CDR1 is SGHTA and CDR2 is FQGTGA. Between the trimmed V and J ends, which lost 5 bases and 7 bases, there was a span of 18 bases. The CDR3 extends over 14 amino acids. TCRdb's copy holds only in-frame clones and misses some; the assay was immunoSEQ multiplex PCR. The sample contains fewer than 80,000 clones, about 82% of which appear only once. The sequencing here drew on CD4+ or CD8+ T cells sorted from blood, taken in a trial of the OX40 agonist ivuxolimab. The chain couples TRBV7-3 to TRBJ2-7; TRBD1 might be the D (5 bases). The TCR was taken from an adult with an advanced solid tumor such as melanoma, head and neck, liver or kidney cancer. The CDR3 protein is CASSPQGAAREQYF. The CDR3 DNA follows: TGTGCCAGCAGCCCTCAGGGCGCGGCGAGGGAGCAGTACTTC.